Listed here are 12 T cell receptor beta chains from one sample, sequenced in a study of T cell changes during pregnancy in multiple sclerosis. Sequencing was performed with immunoSEQ multiplex PCR; in TCRdb, only in-frame clones are kept and a portion is missing. Found here are under 50,000 clones, about 90% of them singletons; the top ten hold 0.45% to 0.65%. The sample in question was CD4+ T cells from peripheral blood mononuclear cells, obtained before pregnancy. The source of these receptors is a female donor with multiple sclerosis, enrolled in a pregnancy study.

CDR3 DNA: TGTGCCAGCACTGGGACAGTAGCAGATACGCAGTATTTT. It codes for CASTGTVADTQYF. The rearrangement joins TRBV6-1 to TRBJ2-3, with 7 bases that match TRBD1. The CDR3 extends over 13 amino acids. CDR1 and CDR2 from the germline V gene are MNHNS and SASEGT. The V gene end was trimmed by 7 bases and the J gene end by 4 bases; junction bases not matched to a gene: 5.

A note on this clone: At one boundary the junction diverges from the germline segment, which might be a read error. This chain joins TRBV28 and TRBJ1-2; 9 positions match TRBD1. Germline V gene sequence: CDR1 MDHEN, CDR2 SYDVKM. The CDR3 covers 13 residues. The CDR3 region is CASSLGQGPSVAF. In DNA form, the CDR3 reads TGTGCCAGCAGTCTCGGACAGGGGCCAAGCGTCGCCTTC.

The genes are TRBV6-5 and TRBJ1-1; a possible D gene is TRBD1 (6 bases). The CDR3 runs to 16 residues. Trimming stripped 0 bases from V and 3 bases from J, with 14 bases between. From germline, CDR1 is MNHEY and CDR2 SVGAGI. The CDR3 nucleotides read TGTGCCAGCAGTTACTCTGGGGGGGGCGCGGACACTGAAGCTTTCTTT. Amino acid sequence: CASSYSGGGADTEAFF.

The chain joins TRBV7-6 to TRBJ2-1; no reliable D call. V was shortened by 2 bases and J by 0 bases, with 11 bases between the two germline ends. This CDR3 spans 16 amino acids. From germline, CDR1 is SGHVS and CDR2 FNYEAQ. The CDR3 nucleotides read TGTGCCAGCAGCTTAACGGGTGGTGGCTCCTACAATGAGCAGTTCTTC. Translating it yields CASSLTGGGSYNEQFF.

The chain is built from TRBV14 and TRBJ1-1; D unresolved. V dropped 3 bases and J dropped 7 bases, with 12 bases sitting between them. There are 13 residues in the CDR3. CDR1 and CDR2 from the germline V gene are SGHDN and FVKESK. CDR3 sequence reads: CASSQLYRGEAFF. The CDR3 DNA reads as TGTGCCAGCAGCCAGTTGTATAGAGGTGAAGCTTTCTTT. Together with reference TRBV14 and TRBJ1-1, the CDR3 gives the full variable domain: EAGVTQFPSHSVIEKGQTVTLRCDPISGHDNLYWYRRVMGKEIKFLLHFVKESKQDESGMPNNRFLAERTGGTYSTLKVQPAELEDSGVYFCASSQLYRGEAFFGQGTRLTVV.

The V gene is TRBV28, the J gene TRBJ1-1, with unresolved D. Trimming pared 2 bases from V and 0 bases from J, leaving 4 bases between. The V gene's germline CDR1 is MDHEN and CDR2 SYDVKM. The CDR3 has 13 residues. The CDR3 sequence: CASSLNMNTEAFF. CDR3 DNA: TGTGCCAGCAGTTTAAACATGAACACTGAAGCTTTCTTT.

CDR3: CAWSVLRDTGELFF. CDR3 DNA sequence: TGTGCCTGGAGTGTACTGAGAGACACCGGGGAGCTGTTTTTT. The genes are TRBV30 and TRBJ2-2; no clear D gene. Germline values: CDR1 GTSNPN, CDR2 SVGIG (reference sequence). The CDR3 is 14 amino acids. Trimming left V 0 bases short and J 3 bases short, with 8 bases between. The whole variable domain, filled in from reference TRBV30 and TRBJ2-2, reads SQTIHQWPATLVQPVGSPLSLECTVEGTSNPNLYWYRQAAGRGLQLLFYSVGIGQISSEVPQNLSASRPQDRQFILSSKKLLLSDSGFYLCAWSVLRDTGELFFGEGSRLTVL.

A note on this clone: A junction boundary mismatches the germline segment, possibly from a read error. The rearrangement joins TRBV11-2 to TRBJ2-7; TRBD1 is a possible D gene (5 bases). The CDR3 covers 13 residues. Germline V gene lookup returns CDR1 SGHAT and CDR2 FQNNGV. CDR3 amino acids: CASTLWSQGEQYF. The CDR3 DNA reads TGTGCCAGCACCTTATGGTCCCAGGGCGAGCAGTACTTC. The full variable domain, its missing parts supplied by reference TRBV11-2 and TRBJ2-7, is EAGVAQSPRYKIIEKRQSVAFWCNPISGHATLYWYQQILGQGPKLLIQFQNNGVVDDSQLPKDRFSAERLKGVDSTLKIQPAKLEDSAVYLCASTLWSQGEQYFGPGTRLTVT.

The J gene is TRBJ2-7, the V gene TRBV5-1; D is uncertain. The germline CDR1 and CDR2 sequences are SGHRS and YFSETQ. V dropped 4 bases and J dropped 6 bases, with 14 bases sitting between them. This CDR3 region has 13 residues. The CDR3 loop is CASSATRPSEQYF. Written as DNA, the CDR3 is TGCGCCAGCAGCGCGACTCGTCCCTCCGAGCAGTACTTC.

For the CDR3, the DNA is TGTGCCAGCAGTCCCAGGGGTTCAGAGACCCAGTACTTC. This codes for CASSPRGSETQYF. V gene TRBV27 combines with J gene TRBJ2-5, with a tentative D call TRBD1 (6 bases). V was trimmed by 5 bases and J by 4 bases, leaving 11 bases between them. The length of the CDR3 is 13 residues. The germline CDR1 and CDR2 sequences are MNHEY and SMNVEV (reference sequence).

This chain uses TRBV19 with TRBJ2-3, with 7 bases lining up with TRBD2. Germline V gives CDR1 LNHDA, CDR2 SQIVND (reference sequence). The CDR3 runs to 15 residues. Trimming at V came to 1 base and at J to 3 bases, leaving 4 bases not matched to a gene. CDR3: CASSIGGGETDTQYF. The CDR3 DNA reads as TGTGCCAGTAGTATAGGCGGGGGAGAAACAGATACGCAGTATTTT.

This chain connects TRBV5-1 to TRBJ2-3, with a weak D call TRBD1 (6 bases). Trimming left V 1 base short and J 2 bases short, with 11 bases between. This CDR3 is built from 15 residues. Germline CDR1 reads SGHRS; CDR2 reads YFSETQ. The DNA of the CDR3 is TGCGCCAGCAGCTTGCTGGGGGCCTACACAGATACGCAGTATTTT. Protein product: CASSLLGAYTDTQYF.